This is a list of T cell receptor beta chains from one sample in a study of control samples from healthy donors and cancer patients. Produced via immunoSEQ multiplex PCR; TCRdb's table is partial and in-frame only. The sample includes 40,000 to 60,000 clones, roughly 85% of them seen just once. The sequenced sample was PBMCs. The receptors stem from a woman in her forties or fifties with lung cancer. The conserved cysteine and the conserved F or W are not part of the CDR3 here. D genes are given only for firm matches. Not every row has a clone size; where given, it reads once, few, many or a size class.

J gene: TRBJ2-4; V gene: TRBV4-3; D gene: NA; clone size: NA; CDR3 protein: ASSPRRIQY
J gene: TRBJ2-1; V gene: TRBV29-1; D gene: NA; clone size: NA; CDR3 protein: SVGQTYNEQF
J gene: TRBJ1-2; V gene: TRBV28; D gene: NA; clone size: NA; CDR3 protein: ASSLLIPRDENGYT
J gene: TRBJ1-1; V gene: TRBV12-5; D gene: NA; clone size: NA; CDR3 protein: ASAAGGTEAF
J gene: TRBJ2-5; V gene: TRBV14; D gene: TRBD1; clone size: once; CDR3 protein: ASSQGGGGPRAGTQY
J gene: TRBJ1-4; V gene: TRBV5-4; D gene: NA; clone size: NA; CDR3 protein: ASSLWGGPAFNEKLF
J gene: TRBJ1-6; V gene: TRBV19; D gene: NA; clone size: NA; CDR3 protein: ASSMGISSYNSPLH
J gene: TRBJ1-2; V gene: TRBV12-3/TRBV12-4; D gene: NA; clone size: NA; CDR3 protein: ASSPQRNGYT
J gene: TRBJ1-1; V gene: TRBV7-9; D gene: NA; clone size: NA; CDR3 protein: ASSSQGGTEAF
J gene: TRBJ2-2; V gene: TRBV4-1; D gene: NA; clone size: NA; CDR3 protein: ASSPWGITGELF
J gene: TRBJ1-2; V gene: TRBV28; D gene: TRBD1; clone size: NA; CDR3 protein: ASSSTGGYYGYT
J gene: TRBJ2-2; V gene: TRBV11-2; D gene: NA; clone size: NA; CDR3 protein: ASSLLRANTGELF
J gene: TRBJ2-3; V gene: TRBV19; D gene: NA; clone size: NA; CDR3 protein: ASRRDGASSDTQY
J gene: TRBJ1-2; V gene: TRBV7-8; D gene: TRBD1; clone size: NA; CDR3 protein: ASSSDRGIGGYT
J gene: TRBJ2-2; V gene: TRBV6-4; D gene: NA; clone size: NA; CDR3 protein: ASSAQGNGELF
J gene: TRBJ1-6; V gene: TRBV7-9; D gene: TRBD1; clone size: NA; CDR3 protein: ASSPQGQGDSPLH
J gene: TRBJ2-4; V gene: TRBV11-2; D gene: TRBD1; clone size: NA; CDR3 protein: ASSSGTGNIQY
J gene: TRBJ1-1; V gene: TRBV6-5; D gene: TRBD1; clone size: NA; CDR3 protein: ASSSRQGAGNTEAF
J gene: TRBJ1-2; V gene: TRBV24-1; D gene: NA; clone size: NA; CDR3 protein: ATSPTGNYGYT
J gene: TRBJ2-2; V gene: TRBV30; D gene: NA; clone size: NA; CDR3 protein: ALAGGELF
J gene: TRBJ2-7; V gene: TRBV7-6; D gene: TRBD1; clone size: NA; CDR3 protein: ASSLGGQLSYEQY
J gene: TRBJ1-4; V gene: TRBV6-6; D gene: NA; clone size: NA; CDR3 protein: ATTDPATNEKLF
J gene: TRBJ1-1; V gene: TRBV19; D gene: TRBD1; clone size: NA; CDR3 protein: ASSLSDRAVNTEAF
J gene: TRBJ2-7; V gene: TRBV28; D gene: NA; clone size: NA; CDR3 protein: ASSLSGAGSYEQY
J gene: TRBJ2-2; V gene: TRBV10-3; D gene: TRBD2; clone size: NA; CDR3 protein: AIQLAGGTGELF
J gene: TRBJ1-1; V gene: TRBV5-6; D gene: NA; clone size: once; CDR3 protein: ASSSIGGAPLTEAF
J gene: TRBJ1-1; V gene: TRBV5-1; D gene: NA; clone size: once; CDR3 protein: ASSIDRNTEAF
J gene: TRBJ2-7; V gene: TRBV24-1; D gene: TRBD1; clone size: NA; CDR3 protein: ATSDTGQGTYEQY
J gene: TRBJ2-4; V gene: TRBV19; D gene: TRBD1; clone size: NA; CDR3 protein: ASSTRQGPKEY
J gene: TRBJ1-1; V gene: TRBV5-1; D gene: NA; clone size: NA; CDR3 protein: ASRQGQNTEAF
J gene: TRBJ1-5; V gene: TRBV7-9; D gene: TRBD1; clone size: NA; CDR3 protein: ASSSTGAVGNQPQH
J gene: TRBJ2-2; V gene: TRBV6-4; D gene: TRBD1; clone size: NA; CDR3 protein: ASTGDRGPGELF
J gene: TRBJ1-4; V gene: TRBV5-5; D gene: TRBD1; clone size: few; CDR3 protein: ASSLEVQGVEKLF
J gene: TRBJ1-1; V gene: TRBV6-5; D gene: NA; clone size: NA; CDR3 protein: ASSYGAGVIPEAF
J gene: TRBJ2-7; V gene: TRBV11-2; D gene: NA; clone size: few; CDR3 protein: ASSLFRTTEYEQY
J gene: TRBJ1-1; V gene: TRBV14; D gene: TRBD1; clone size: NA; CDR3 protein: ASSQGAGGNTEAF
J gene: TRBJ2-5; V gene: TRBV24-1; D gene: TRBD2; clone size: NA; CDR3 protein: ATSDELAGGETQY
J gene: TRBJ1-2; V gene: TRBV7-9; D gene: NA; clone size: NA; CDR3 protein: ASSLGEGSYGYT
J gene: TRBJ1-1; V gene: TRBV19; D gene: TRBD1; clone size: once; CDR3 protein: ASSMGQLNTEAF
J gene: TRBJ2-4; V gene: TRBV2; D gene: NA; clone size: NA; CDR3 protein: ASSIQGENIQY
J gene: TRBJ1-1; V gene: TRBV6-5; D gene: NA; clone size: NA; CDR3 protein: ASCRGKTEAF
J gene: TRBJ1-2; V gene: TRBV2; D gene: NA; clone size: NA; CDR3 protein: ASGKQGWDYGYT
J gene: TRBJ2-4; V gene: TRBV7-2; D gene: NA; clone size: NA; CDR3 protein: ASSPLLGPEAKNIQY
J gene: TRBJ2-5; V gene: TRBV9; D gene: NA; clone size: NA; CDR3 protein: ASSVNQETQY
J gene: TRBJ2-2; V gene: TRBV11-2; D gene: NA; clone size: NA; CDR3 protein: ASSSATGGTGELF
J gene: TRBJ2-7; V gene: TRBV7-9; D gene: NA; clone size: NA; CDR3 protein: ASSSITGEQY
J gene: TRBJ1-1; V gene: TRBV3-1/TRBV3-2; D gene: NA; clone size: NA; CDR3 protein: ASSDSSFRDTEAF
J gene: TRBJ2-3; V gene: TRBV24-1; D gene: NA; clone size: once; CDR3 protein: ATSDLEGPGTDTQY
J gene: TRBJ2-3; V gene: TRBV19; D gene: TRBD1; clone size: NA; CDR3 protein: ASATGIVDTQY
J gene: TRBJ1-1; V gene: TRBV7-8; D gene: NA; clone size: NA; CDR3 protein: ASSPWGYTEAF
J gene: TRBJ2-1; V gene: TRBV7-2; D gene: TRBD2; clone size: NA; CDR3 protein: ASSSSGVEQF
J gene: TRBJ1-5; V gene: TRBV7-8; D gene: NA; clone size: NA; CDR3 protein: ASSSTVGNQPQH
J gene: TRBJ2-5; V gene: TRBV28; D gene: TRBD1; clone size: NA; CDR3 protein: ASSPRDRVETQY
J gene: TRBJ1-2; V gene: TRBV10-3; D gene: TRBD1; clone size: NA; CDR3 protein: AISDLRQGTNYGYT